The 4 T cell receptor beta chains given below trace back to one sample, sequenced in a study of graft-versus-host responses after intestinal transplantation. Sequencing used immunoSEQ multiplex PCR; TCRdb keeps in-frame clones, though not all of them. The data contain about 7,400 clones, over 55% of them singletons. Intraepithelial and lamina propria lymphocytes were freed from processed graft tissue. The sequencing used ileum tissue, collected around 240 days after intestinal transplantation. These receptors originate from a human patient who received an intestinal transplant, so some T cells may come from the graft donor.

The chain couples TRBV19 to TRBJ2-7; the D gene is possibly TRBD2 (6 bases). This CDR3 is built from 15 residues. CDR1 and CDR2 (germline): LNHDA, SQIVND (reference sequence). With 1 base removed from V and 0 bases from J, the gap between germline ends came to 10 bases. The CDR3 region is CASSIGTGDSYEQYV. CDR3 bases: TGTGCCAGTAGTATAGGGACGGGAGACTCCTACGAGCAGTACGTC.

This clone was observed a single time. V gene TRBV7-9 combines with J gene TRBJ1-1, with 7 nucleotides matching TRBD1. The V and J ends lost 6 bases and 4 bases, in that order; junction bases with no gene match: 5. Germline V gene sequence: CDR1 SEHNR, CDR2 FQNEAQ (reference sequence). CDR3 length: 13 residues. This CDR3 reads CASSLTGITEAFF. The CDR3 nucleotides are TGTGCCAGCAGTTTGACAGGGATCACTGAAGCTTTCTTT.

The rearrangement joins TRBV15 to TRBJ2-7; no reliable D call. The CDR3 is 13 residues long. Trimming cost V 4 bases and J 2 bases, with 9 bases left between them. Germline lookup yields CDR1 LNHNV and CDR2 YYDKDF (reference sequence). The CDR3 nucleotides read TGTGCCACCAGCACTGACCGGCCCTACGAGCAGTACTTC. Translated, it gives CATSTDRPYEQYF.

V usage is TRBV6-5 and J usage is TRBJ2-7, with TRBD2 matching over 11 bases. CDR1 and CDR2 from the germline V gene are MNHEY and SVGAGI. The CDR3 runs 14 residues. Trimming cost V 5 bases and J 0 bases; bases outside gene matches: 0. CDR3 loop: CASSGTSGSYEQYV. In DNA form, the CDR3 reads TGTGCCAGCAGTGGGACTAGCGGCTCCTACGAGCAGTACGTC.